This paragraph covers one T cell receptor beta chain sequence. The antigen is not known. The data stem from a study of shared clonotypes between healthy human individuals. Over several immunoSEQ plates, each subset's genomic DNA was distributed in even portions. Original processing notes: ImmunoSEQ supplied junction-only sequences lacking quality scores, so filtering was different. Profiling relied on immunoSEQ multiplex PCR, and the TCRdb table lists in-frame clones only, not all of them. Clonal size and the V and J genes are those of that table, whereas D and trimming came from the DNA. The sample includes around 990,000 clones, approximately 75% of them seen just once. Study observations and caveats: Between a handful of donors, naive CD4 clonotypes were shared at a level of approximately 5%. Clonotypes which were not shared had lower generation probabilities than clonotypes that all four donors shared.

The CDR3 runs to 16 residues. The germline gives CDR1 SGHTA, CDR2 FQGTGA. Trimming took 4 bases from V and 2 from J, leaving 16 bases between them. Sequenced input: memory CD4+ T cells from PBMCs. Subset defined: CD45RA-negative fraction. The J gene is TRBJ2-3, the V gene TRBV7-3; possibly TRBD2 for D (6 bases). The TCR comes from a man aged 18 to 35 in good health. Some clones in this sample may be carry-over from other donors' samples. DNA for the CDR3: TGTGCCAGCAGCTCGTGGGGGGAGATGCCCACAGATACGCAGTATTTT. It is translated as CASSSWGEMPTDTQYF.